The next 27 T cell receptor beta chains were all read from a single sample in a study of shared clonotypes between healthy human individuals. Only in-frame clones appear in the TCRdb table, and some are missing; sequencing was by immunoSEQ multiplex PCR. The sample holds about 490,000 clones, 70% to 80% seen once. The sequencing sample was made of PBMCs. The receptors derive from a middle-aged woman in good health. Some clones in this sample may be carry-over from other donors' samples.

The gene calls are TRBV19 and TRBJ2-1, with TRBD2 as a possible D gene (5 bases). The length of the CDR3 is 13 residues. With 2 bases removed from V and 6 bases from J, the gap between germline ends came to 8 bases. Germline V gives CDR1 LNHDA, CDR2 SQIVND (reference sequence). CDR3 in amino acids: CASSIPGVNEQFF. The CDR3 nucleotides are TGTGCCAGTAGTATACCCGGGGTCAATGAGCAGTTCTTC.

This chain links TRBV7-2 with TRBJ2-1; weak D call: TRBD2 (6 bases). The CDR3 covers 15 residues. The ends were cut back, 5 bases at V and 3 bases at J, with 14 bases in the middle. Germline values: CDR1 SGHTA, CDR2 FQGNSA. The CDR3 coding sequence is TGTGCCAGCAGCCACCGGGACTGGGACTACAATGAGCAGTTCTTC. Translation: CASSHRDWDYNEQFF.

J is TRBJ2-1 and V is TRBV2; 8 nucleotides align to TRBD2. The CDR3 runs to 17 residues. The V and J ends lost 2 bases and 3 bases, in that order; junction bases with no gene match: 9. Looked up from germline, CDR1 is SNHLY and CDR2 is FYNNEI. The CDR3 DNA reads TGTGCCAGCAGTGAAATGGTGGGACTAGGGTTCTACAATGAGCAGTTCTTC. This translates into CASSEMVGLGFYNEQFF.

This chain uses TRBV11-2 with TRBJ2-1, with a weak D call TRBD1 (5 bases). CDR1 is SGHAT, CDR2 FQNNGV, per germline. This CDR3 is 14 amino acids long. Trimming took 2 bases from V and 5 from J, leaving 10 bases between them. Written as DNA, the CDR3 is TGTGCCAGCAGCTTAAGGGGCAGCCACAATGAGCAGTTCTTC. It codes for CASSLRGSHNEQFF.

The rearrangement joins TRBV4-3 to TRBJ1-1; TRBD1 might be the D (5 bases). V was pared by 5 bases and J by 4 bases, with 17 bases between. From germline, CDR1 is LGHNA and CDR2 YSLEER. The CDR3 spans 15 residues. Written as DNA, the CDR3 is TGCGCCAGCAGCAAATATCAGGAGGGGACCACTGAAGCTTTCTTT. Translated: CASSKYQEGTTEAFF.

The rearrangement uses TRBV30 and TRBJ1-4; weak D call: TRBD1 (6 bases). Germline loops: CDR1 GTSNPN, CDR2 SVGIG (reference sequence). V was clipped by 8 bases and J by 6 bases, with 13 bases between them. CDR3 length: 12 amino acids. CDR3 coding DNA: TGTGCCCGGGGGCGGATAGATGAAAAACTGTTTTTT. It translates to CARGRIDEKLFF.

The chain carries TRBV5-4 and TRBJ2-5, with 10 bases fitting TRBD2. The CDR3 is 16 amino acids. Germline trimming cut 5 bases from V and 1 base from J; bases unmatched to any gene: 8. Looked up from germline, CDR1 is SGHNT and CDR2 is YYREEE (reference sequence). CDR3 amino acids: CASSYPTSGFQETQYF. In nucleotides, the CDR3 is TGTGCCAGCAGTTACCCGACTAGCGGGTTCCAAGAGACCCAGTACTTC.

This rearrangement joins TRBV5-1 to TRBJ2-1; 8 bases map to TRBD2. Germline V gives CDR1 SGHRS, CDR2 YFSETQ. The CDR3 totals 14 residues. Trimming took 4 bases from V and 9 from J; bases not matched to a gene: 9. For the CDR3, the DNA is TGCGCCAGCAGCCCCCAGGGACTAGTCGGTGAGCAGTTCTTC. This sequence encodes CASSPQGLVGEQFF.

This clone was observed many times. The chain has TRBV5-6 and TRBJ2-2; 7 bases align to TRBD1. Germline V gene data show CDR1 as SGHDT and CDR2 as YYEEEE. This CDR3 has 15 amino acids. V lost 2 bases, J lost 5 bases, and 6 bases stayed unmatched. The CDR3 reads CASSFRDRQTGELFF. In DNA, the CDR3 is TGTGCCAGCAGCTTCCGGGACAGACAGACCGGGGAGCTGTTTTTT. Complete variable domain (other parts from reference TRBV5-6 and TRBJ2-2): DAGVTQSPTHLIKTRGQQVTLRCSPKSGHDTVSWYQQALGQGPQFIFQYYEEEERQRGNFPDRFSGHQFPNYSSELNVNALLLGDSALYLCASSFRDRQTGELFFGEGSRLTVL.

Here the CDR3 reads CASQLTYGYTF. CDR3 in DNA: TGTGCCAGCCAACTCACATATGGCTACACCTTC. The chain combines TRBV2 with TRBJ1-2; D gene ambiguous. CDR3 length equals 11 residues. Deletions cut 8 bases from V and 5 bases from J, with 9 bases between. Germline loops: CDR1 SNHLY, CDR2 FYNNEI.

This chain uses TRBV29-1 with TRBJ2-5, with TRBD2 matching 7 bases. Trimming cost V 1 base and J 0 bases; bases outside gene matches: 5. The germline V gene has CDR1 SQVTM and CDR2 ANQGSEA. CDR3 length equals 15 residues. CDR3 nucleotides: TGCAGCGTTGAAGTTCGACTAGCAAACCAAGAGACCCAGTACTTC. Protein product: CSVEVRLANQETQYF.

The chain employs TRBV2 and TRBJ2-7, with a weak D call TRBD2 (5 bases). This CDR3 spans 14 amino acids. Germline V CDR1 and CDR2: SNHLY, FYNNEI. V dropped 6 bases and J dropped 0 bases, with 12 bases sitting between them. The CDR3 region has the DNA TGTGCCAGCAGGGCCGGGATCAGCTCCTACGAGCAGTACTTC. Translating gives CASRAGISSYEQYF.

V is TRBV11-2 and J is TRBJ2-7, with TRBD1 matching 7 bases. CDR3 size: 14 residues. CDR1 SGHAT and CDR2 FQNNGV come from the germline V gene. The trim removed 5 bases at V and 6 bases at J, leaving 10 bases unmatched. Written as DNA, the CDR3 is TGTGCCAGCAGCCAGAACAGGGGCTCCGGCGAGCAGTACTTC. Translated: CASSQNRGSGEQYF.

V gene TRBV7-2 combines with J gene TRBJ2-7; unclear D gene. V dropped 0 bases and J dropped 6 bases, with 6 bases sitting between them. Germline V CDR1 and CDR2: SGHTA, FQGNSA. The CDR3 loop spans 12 amino acids. CDR3 nucleotide sequence: TGTGCCAGCAGCTTAGCGACTGGCGAGCAGTACTTC. The encoded protein is CASSLATGEQYF.

The rearrangement joins TRBV7-2 to TRBJ2-3; TRBD1 is a possible D gene (5 bases). Trimming removed 0 bases at V and 3 bases at J, with 7 bases between. Germline V lookup: CDR1 SGHTA, CDR2 FQGNSA. The CDR3 loop spans 14 amino acids. CDR3 in amino acids: CASSLATATDTQYF. DNA of the CDR3: TGTGCCAGCAGCTTAGCGACAGCGACAGATACGCAGTATTTT.

This clone was counted only a few times. The chain employs TRBV7-9 and TRBJ2-1; a weak D match, TRBD1 (5 bases). V dropped 2 bases and J dropped 8 bases, with 22 bases sitting between them. CDR1 is SEHNR, CDR2 FQNEAQ, per germline (reference sequence). This CDR3 is built from 17 residues. Here the CDR3 DNA reads TGTGCCAGCAGCTTAAATGTGGACACCCTTATGGATTATGAGCAGTTCTTC. Amino acids: CASSLNVDTLMDYEQFF.

About this clone itself: The likely explanation is a read error, given a far larger clone one base away. The chain combines TRBV6-4 with TRBJ1-4; D not resolved. The germline V gene has CDR1 MRHNA and CDR2 SNTAGT. V shed 11 bases and J shed 3 bases, with 16 bases lying between them. The CDR3 extends over 14 amino acids. DNA of the CDR3: TGTGCCGGCGGTAGCGGGCGGCCTAATGAAAAACTGTTTTTT. Translated: CAGGSGRPNEKLFF.

J is TRBJ2-3 and V is TRBV5-1, with D possibly being TRBD1 or TRBD2 (6 bases each). The germline V gene encodes CDR1 SGHRS and CDR2 YFSETQ. The CDR3 totals 15 residues. Between the trimmed V and J ends, which lost 4 bases and 5 bases, there was a span of 17 bases. CDR3 loop: CASSPRPGAEDTQYF. The DNA of the CDR3 is TGCGCCAGCAGCCCGAGGCCGGGGGCCGAAGATACGCAGTATTTT.

CDR3 coding DNA: TGTGCCAGCAGCCAAGTTAGGTTCGGGGGAAACTATGGCTACACCTTC. It is translated as CASSQVRFGGNYGYTF. This rearrangement joins TRBV4-2 to TRBJ1-2, with D possibly TRBD1 on 5 matching bases. This CDR3 contains 16 residues. Germline-derived CDR1 and CDR2 are LGHNA and YNFKEQ. V was cut by 1 base and J by 2 bases, with 14 bases left in between.

Only one count was recorded for this clone. The chain links TRBV7-2 to TRBJ2-5, with 10 bases identical to TRBD2. The CDR3 is 15 residues long. Germline-derived CDR1 and CDR2 are SGHTA and FQGNSA. V dropped 6 bases and J dropped 5; count of bases not matched to a gene: 9. CDR3 sequence: CASRRSGLASETQYF. CDR3 coding DNA: TGTGCCAGCAGGCGCTCGGGACTAGCGAGCGAGACCCAGTACTTC.

This chain links TRBV5-1 with TRBJ2-6; D is possibly TRBD1 or TRBD2 (5 bases each). V was pared by 2 bases and J by 0 bases, with 12 bases between. This CDR3 region has 17 residues. The germline V gene has CDR1 SGHRS and CDR2 YFSETQ. The CDR3 loop reads CASSFLAGSSGANVLTF. CDR3 nucleotide sequence: TGCGCCAGCAGCTTTCTTGCAGGGAGCTCTGGGGCCAACGTCCTGACTTTC.

This clone has only one observation. This sequence joins TRBV5-4 and TRBJ2-7, with D possibly being TRBD1 (7 bases). This CDR3 region has 13 residues. Germline CDR1 and CDR2: SGHNT and YYREEE (reference sequence). V was trimmed by 2 bases and J by 6 bases, leaving 12 bases between them. CDR3 region: CASSFAGGSEQYF. Written as DNA, the CDR3 is TGTGCCAGCAGCTTCGCAGGGGGGTCCGAGCAGTACTTC.

This clone was seen once. V is TRBV5-1 and J is TRBJ1-1, with D perhaps TRBD1 (6 bases). This CDR3 has 14 amino acids. Germline lookup yields CDR1 SGHRS and CDR2 YFSETQ. Deletions cut 4 bases from V and 11 bases from J, with 21 bases between. This chain's CDR3 is CASSIDRSSVLAFF. CDR3 DNA: TGCGCCAGCAGCATCGACAGGTCCTCGGTGTTGGCTTTCTTT.

V gene TRBV30 combines with J gene TRBJ2-7, with unresolved D. V shed 1 base and J shed 2 bases, with 9 bases lying between them. CDR1 is GTSNPN and CDR2 is SVGIG in the germline V gene (reference sequence). The CDR3 totals 13 residues. CDR3 sequence (DNA): TGTGCCTGGAGTGGAAAAGTTACCTACGAGCAGTACTTC. Protein sequence: CAWSGKVTYEQYF.

The chain carries TRBV20-1 and TRBJ1-1; weak D call: TRBD1 (5 bases). Looked up from germline, CDR1 is DFQATT and CDR2 is SNEGSKA (reference sequence). Trimming cost V 6 bases and J 11 bases, with 16 bases left between them. This CDR3 has 11 amino acids. CDR3 loop: CSARDSYRAFF. CDR3 bases: TGCAGTGCGCGGGACTCCTATCGGGCTTTCTTT.

The gene calls are TRBV6-6 and TRBJ1-5, with D unclear. V was cut by 6 bases and J by 0 bases, with 9 bases left in between. This CDR3 has 14 residues. Germline values: CDR1 MNHNY, CDR2 SVGAGI (reference sequence). The DNA of the CDR3 is TGTGCCAGCAGCCCAGGAGATAGCAATCAGCCCCAGCATTTT. Translated: CASSPGDSNQPQHF.

This clone has just one count. The V gene is TRBV30, the J gene TRBJ2-7, with D possibly matching TRBD2 (5 bases). This CDR3 has 13 amino acids. CDR1 and CDR2 (germline): GTSNPN, SVGIG (reference sequence). V was pared by 4 bases and J by 5 bases, with 15 bases between. For the CDR3, the DNA is TGTGCCTGGAATATGATCCCCGGGGACGAGCAGTACTTC. Translated, it gives CAWNMIPGDEQYF. The variable domain in full, completed from reference TRBV30 and TRBJ2-7, reads SQTIHQWPATLVQPVGSPLSLECTVEGTSNPNLYWYRQAAGRGLQLLFYSVGIGQISSEVPQNLSASRPQDRQFILSSKKLLLSDSGFYLCAWNMIPGDEQYFGPGTRLTVT.